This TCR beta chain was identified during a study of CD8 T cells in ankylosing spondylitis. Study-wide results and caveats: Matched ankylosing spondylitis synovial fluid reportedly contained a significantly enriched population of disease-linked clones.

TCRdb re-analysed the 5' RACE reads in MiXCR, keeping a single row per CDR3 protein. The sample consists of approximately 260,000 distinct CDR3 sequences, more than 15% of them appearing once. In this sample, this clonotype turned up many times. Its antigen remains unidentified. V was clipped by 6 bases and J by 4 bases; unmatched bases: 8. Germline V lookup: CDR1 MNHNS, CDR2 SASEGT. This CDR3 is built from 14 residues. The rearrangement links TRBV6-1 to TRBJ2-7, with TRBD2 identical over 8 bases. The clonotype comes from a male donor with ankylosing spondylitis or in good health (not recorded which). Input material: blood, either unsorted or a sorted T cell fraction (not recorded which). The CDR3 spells CASRILADSYEQYF. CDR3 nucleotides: TGTGCCAGCAGGATACTAGCGGACTCTTACGAGCAGTACTTC.